A single sample is the source of the 28 T cell receptor beta chains below, sequenced in a study of post-analysis software for immune sequencing data. Study results and caveats: Included in a set of 5 or 6 TRBV segments more frequent in patients than controls were TRBV5-6, TRBV5-1 and TRBV20-1.

Each TCR beta cDNA library carried unique molecular identifiers. TCRdb analysed the PCR reads with MiXCR anew, one entry per CDR3 protein. The data hold roughly 620,000 distinct CDR3 sequences, with about 40% observed a single time. Their antigens are not known. The sequenced sample consisted of blood. The receptors originated from a girl aged 10-17 years with multiple sclerosis.

There are a few counts of this clonotype. This chain links TRBV7-2 with TRBJ2-7; 10 nucleotides agree with TRBD2. Germline loops: CDR1 SGHTA, CDR2 FQGNSA. After removal of 5 bases from V and 3 bases from J, the junction contained 7 bases not matched to a gene. CDR3 length: 15 amino acids. The CDR3, as DNA: TGTGCCAGCAGCACTTCTAGCGGGGGCCACTACGAGCAGTACTTC. It specifies CASSTSSGGHYEQYF.

This clonotype appeared a single time. The V gene is TRBV27, the J gene TRBJ1-1; a possible D gene is TRBD1 (5 bases). Germline V gene lookup returns CDR1 MNHEY and CDR2 SMNVEV (reference sequence). The CDR3 covers 13 residues. Trimming stripped 7 bases from V and 5 bases from J, with 14 bases between. The DNA of the CDR3 is TGTGCCAGCACCCGATGGGCAGGGACTGAAGCTTTCTTT. Its translation is CASTRWAGTEAFF.

This chain joins TRBV7-9 and TRBJ2-1, with TRBD2 matching over 7 bases. Trimming removed 3 bases from V and 10 bases from J; junction bases left unmatched: 3. CDR1 is SEHNR and CDR2 is FQNEAQ in the germline V gene (reference sequence). This CDR3 region has 12 residues. The DNA for the CDR3 is TGTGCCAGCAGCTTTGGAGCGGGGGAGCAGTTCTTC. It is translated as CASSFGAGEQFF.

This clonotype was counted a few times. The gene calls are TRBV12-3 or TRBV12-4 and TRBJ1-4, with D hard to call. The CDR3 is made up of 16 amino acids. V was clipped by 5 bases and J by 3 bases, with 16 bases between them. The DNA of the CDR3 is TGTGCCAGCAGTCTACGGAGGGCCGCCCCTAATGAAAAACTGTTTTTT. Amino acid sequence: CASSLRRAAPNEKLFF.

This chain connects TRBV10-3 to TRBJ2-3; D may be TRBD2 (6 bases). Between the trimmed V and J ends, which lost 3 bases and 0 bases, there was a span of 13 bases. The CDR3 runs 16 residues. Per germline, CDR1 ENHRY and CDR2 SYGVKD. The CDR3 sequence is CAISDSGAGSTDTQYF. CDR3 coding DNA: TGTGCCATCAGTGACAGTGGGGCGGGGAGCACAGATACGCAGTATTTT.

V usage is TRBV12-3 or TRBV12-4 and J usage is TRBJ2-5; D unclear. The V end was cut by 1 base, the J end by 11 bases, with 23 bases between. This CDR3 comprises 16 residues. This chain's CDR3 is CASSLVANHQLDEQYF. CDR3 in DNA: TGTGCCAGCAGTTTAGTCGCTAACCACCAGCTAGATGAGCAGTACTTC.

This chain uses TRBV12-3 or TRBV12-4 with TRBJ2-3; no firm D call. Trimming stripped 8 bases from V and 3 bases from J, with 18 bases between. The CDR3 sequence is 15 residues long. In DNA, the CDR3 is TGTGCCAGCGGGTCAGTTTGGCCACAGACAGATACGCAGTATTTT. It yields the protein CASGSVWPQTDTQYF.

The rearrangement joins TRBV20-1 to TRBJ2-3, with D hard to call. The V end was cut by 3 bases, the J end by 1 base, with 5 bases between. There are 12 residues in the CDR3. Germline-derived CDR1 and CDR2 are DFQATT and SNEGSKA (reference sequence). CDR3 sequence (DNA): TGCAGTGCTAGCGATCGCACAGATACGCAGTATTTT. This codes for CSASDRTDTQYF.

This clonotype occurred many times. The genes are TRBV7-2 and TRBJ2-5; a weak D match, TRBD2 (6 bases). The CDR3 length is 15 residues. Germline CDR1 SGHTA, CDR2 FQGNSA. Between the trimmed V and J ends, which lost 0 bases and 2 bases, there was a span of 10 bases. CDR3 coding DNA: TGTGCCAGCAGCTTAGCGCGTGCGGGGCAAGAGACCCAGTACTTC. Translation: CASSLARAGQETQYF. Together with reference TRBV7-2 and TRBJ2-5, the CDR3 gives the full variable domain: GAGVSQSPSNKVTEKGKDVELRCDPISGHTALYWYRQSLGQGLEFLIYFQGNSAPDKSGLPSDRFSAERTGGSVSTLTIQRTQQEDSAVYLCASSLARAGQETQYFGPGTRLLVL.

The chain links TRBV12-3 or TRBV12-4 to TRBJ1-2; D is undetermined. The V and J ends lost 6 bases and 0 bases respectively, with 29 bases between them. The CDR3 consists of 20 residues. CDR3 nucleotide sequence: TGTGCCAGCAGCCTCCTCCCTCGTCCTCTCTTGGGGTTCGCTAACTATGGCTACACCTTC. Translation gives CASSLLPRPLLGFANYGYTF.

The sample holds a few counts of this clonotype. The gene calls are TRBV7-3 and TRBJ2-5; 7 bases fit TRBD2. The CDR3 is made up of 16 amino acids. Germline trimming cut 2 bases from V and 1 base from J; bases unmatched to any gene: 7. The germline gives CDR1 SGHTA, CDR2 FQGTGA. Written as DNA, the CDR3 is TGTGCCAGCAGCTTATCTAGCGGAGGGGCCCAAGAGACCCAGTACTTC. Translating gives CASSLSSGGAQETQYF.

The V gene is TRBV7-9, the J gene TRBJ2-1, with D possibly called TRBD1 or TRBD2 (6 bases each). CDR1 and CDR2 from the germline V gene are SEHNR and FQNEAQ (reference sequence). V dropped 5 bases and J dropped 9 bases, with 17 bases sitting between them. The CDR3 length is 14 residues. CDR3 in DNA: TGTGCCAGCAGCCCCGGGGGCGGTACGGTTGAGCAGTTCTTC. Protein sequence: CASSPGGGTVEQFF. The whole variable domain, filled in from reference TRBV7-9 and TRBJ2-1, reads DTGVSQNPRHKITKRGQNVTFRCDPISEHNRLYWYRQTLGQGPEFLTYFQNEAQLEKSRLLSDRFSAERPKGSFSTLEIQRTEQGDSAMYLCASSPGGGTVEQFFGPGTRLTVL.

The genes are TRBV6-1 and TRBJ1-5; tentatively, D is TRBD1 (5 bases). Germline assignment: CDR1 MNHNS and CDR2 SASEGT. The CDR3 is made up of 14 amino acids. The ends were cut back, 1 base at V and 7 bases at J, with 11 bases in the middle. The CDR3: CASSEVKGRQPQHF. As DNA, the CDR3 is TGTGCCAGCAGTGAAGTAAAGGGGAGGCAGCCCCAGCATTTT.

This chain joins TRBV9 and TRBJ2-3; 7 bases align to TRBD2. V trimming: 0 bases; J trimming: 2 bases; junction bases outside the gene matches: 6. The CDR3 has 16 residues. Germline V lookup: CDR1 SGDLS, CDR2 YYNGEE. DNA of the CDR3: TGTGCCAGCAGCGTAGCGGCTAGCGGCTACACAGATACGCAGTATTTT. Protein sequence: CASSVAASGYTDTQYF.

This clonotype has more than one count but fewer than ten. The rearrangement links TRBV6-5 to TRBJ1-2; no firm D call. The CDR3 has 13 amino acids. The V and J ends lost 5 bases and 2 bases respectively, with 9 bases between them. Germline CDR1 and CDR2: MNHEY and SVGAGI. Here the CDR3 reads CASSPGVNYGYTF. As DNA, the CDR3 is TGTGCCAGCAGTCCCGGAGTGAACTATGGCTACACCTTC.

The CDR3 protein is CATSRGQGGNEKLFF. CDR3 coding DNA: TGTGCCACCAGCAGAGGACAGGGAGGAAATGAAAAACTGTTTTTT. The rearrangement joins TRBV15 to TRBJ1-4; 7 bases are a match to TRBD1. Germline V gene sequence: CDR1 LNHNV, CDR2 YYDKDF (reference sequence). J was trimmed by 5 bases and V by 1 base; bases with no gene match: 4. This CDR3 is 15 amino acids long.

The V gene is TRBV9, the J gene TRBJ2-5; TRBD2 matches at 15 bases. V gave up 4 bases and J gave up 4 bases; unmatched junction bases: 2. The CDR3 runs 15 residues. CDR1 SGDLS and CDR2 YYNGEE come from the germline V gene. The CDR3 DNA sequence: TGTGCCAGCAGCATGGGACTAGCGGGAGGAGAGACCCAGTACTTC. It yields the protein CASSMGLAGGETQYF.

This clonotype was observed a few times. The CDR3 sequence: CASSWGAQGVRSYEQYF. The CDR3 DNA sequence: TGTGCCAGCAGTTGGGGGGCCCAGGGGGTAAGGTCCTACGAGCAGTACTTC. This chain connects TRBV12-3 or TRBV12-4 to TRBJ2-7; TRBD1 is a possible D gene (7 bases). V gave up 4 bases and J gave up 1 base, with 20 bases separating them. The CDR3 length is 17 residues.

There are a few counts of this clonotype. The rearrangement uses TRBV6-5 and TRBJ1-2; 7 nucleotides align to TRBD1. The germline V gene encodes CDR1 MNHEY and CDR2 SVGAGI. The CDR3 is 16 residues long. V lost 4 bases and J lost 4; bases outside the gene matches: 12. CDR3 nucleotide sequence: TGTGCCAGCAGTTTACGAAAGGGCAGGGGGACCTATGGCTACACCTTC. This encodes CASSLRKGRGTYGYTF.

The V and J genes are TRBV12-3 or TRBV12-4 and TRBJ2-5; D gene unclear. The CDR3 loop spans 13 amino acids. V lost 3 bases and J lost 6, with 11 bases in between. The CDR3 sequence: CASSFRRKKTQYF. The CDR3 DNA sequence: TGTGCCAGCAGTTTCCGCCGGAAGAAGACCCAGTACTTC.

The chain has TRBV3-1 and TRBJ1-2; D is uncertain. The ends were cut back, 2 bases at V and 4 bases at J, with 17 bases in the middle. The CDR3 spans 16 residues. The germline CDR1 and CDR2 sequences are LGHDT and YNNKEL (reference sequence). DNA of the CDR3: TGTGCCAGCAGCCAAAAGGGAAATCCTTACCTCTATGGCTACACCTTC. Translation: CASSQKGNPYLYGYTF.

This clonotype was recorded a few times. The rearrangement links TRBV6-6 to TRBJ2-1; 10 nucleotides match TRBD2. Trimming removed 0 bases from V and 3 bases from J; junction bases left unmatched: 5. The CDR3 is 17 amino acids. Germline V gene data show CDR1 as MNHNY and CDR2 as SVGAGI (reference sequence). The CDR3 loop is CASSYSTSSGGYNEQFF. CDR3 bases: TGTGCCAGCAGTTACTCGACATCTAGCGGGGGCTACAATGAGCAGTTCTTC.

This clonotype came up many times. The chain links TRBV20-1 to TRBJ2-7; 10 nucleotides align to TRBD1. The CDR3 spans 13 residues. The ends lost 8 bases at V and 2 bases at J; junction bases unmatched: 6. Germline V gene data show CDR1 as DFQATT and CDR2 as SNEGSKA (reference sequence). The CDR3: CSLPGQGPYEQYF. In DNA, the CDR3 is TGCAGTCTGCCGGGACAGGGGCCCTACGAGCAGTACTTC.

This clonotype was recorded a few times. The chain employs TRBV20-1 and TRBJ2-3, with TRBD2 identical over 8 bases. The CDR3 length is 16 residues. The germline V gene has CDR1 DFQATT and CDR2 SNEGSKA (reference sequence). V shed 0 bases and J 5 bases; nucleotides not matched to a gene: 10. CDR3 DNA sequence: TGCAGTGCTAGAGACCCCACTAGCGGTACGAAAGATACGCAGTATTTT. Its translation: CSARDPTSGTKDTQYF.

The table lists this clonotype with a few counts. The V call is TRBV7-6, the J call TRBJ2-7; D perhaps matches TRBD1 (6 bases). The V and J ends lost 3 bases and 4 bases respectively, with 19 bases between them. Per germline, CDR1 SGHVS and CDR2 FNYEAQ. This CDR3 spans 16 amino acids. The CDR3 sequence: CASSLKPRRRGYEQYF. The CDR3 DNA follows: TGTGCCAGCAGCTTGAAGCCCCGGCGCAGGGGATACGAGCAGTACTTC. The full variable domain, with the rest looked up from reference TRBV7-6 and TRBJ2-7, is GAGVSQSPRYKVTKRGQDVALRCDPISGHVSLYWYRQALGQGPEFLTYFNYEAQQDKSGLPNDRFSAERPEGSISTLTIQRTEQRDSAMYRCASSLKPRRRGYEQYFGPGTRLTVT.

The chain has TRBV20-1 and TRBJ2-1; TRBD2 aligns across 10 bases. Germline-derived CDR1 and CDR2 are DFQATT and SNEGSKA (reference sequence). V gave up 5 bases and J gave up 6 bases; unmatched junction bases: 10. There are 15 residues in the CDR3. The CDR3 protein is CSAGERGGHTNEQFF. As DNA, the CDR3 is TGCAGTGCTGGCGAGCGGGGGGGCCACACCAATGAGCAGTTCTTC.

The chain recombines TRBV5-1 with TRBJ2-1; TRBD2 matches at 10 bases. The V gene end was trimmed by 9 bases and the J gene end by 2 bases; junction bases not matched to a gene: 5. The CDR3 has 14 residues. From germline, CDR1 is SGHRS and CDR2 YFSETQ. The CDR3 loop is CATTSGNPYNEQFF. The CDR3 DNA reads TGCGCCACCACTAGCGGGAACCCCTACAATGAGCAGTTCTTC.

The gene calls are TRBV13 and TRBJ2-5, with 8 bases fitting TRBD1. The last part of the DNA fits TRBJ2-7 better; the J call may be wrong. The CDR3 totals 16 residues. Germline loops: CDR1 PRHDT, CDR2 FYEKMQ (reference sequence). In DNA, the CDR3 is TGTGCCAGCAGGAGGGCCGGGACAGGACGCTCTTACGAGCAGTACTTC. Amino acids: CASRRAGTGRSYEQYF.